The source of this TCR beta chain is a study of beta chain features in type 1 diabetes. Findings and limits, study-wide: The study left unresolved whether HLA type influences TCRB rearrangement.

The authors reverse transcribed all of the isolated RNA, so sequencing captured expressed TCRB transcripts. Samples of naive, central memory and regulatory T cells yielded a mean of around 3.4 million reads. Assay used: immunoSEQ multiplex PCR; TCRdb lists only in-frame clones, some missing. The repertoire consists of 250,000 or so clones, with about 71% occurring once and the leading ten covering approximately 0.05%. In total, each donor contributed a single heparinised blood draw that averaged about 110 mL. As concerns this clone: Its antigen remains unknown.

Germline CDR1 is MNHEY and CDR2 is SVGAGI. The V segment lost 9 bases and the J segment 0 bases; nucleotides outside the gene matches: 7. The CDR3 spans 14 residues. J is TRBJ2-7 and V is TRBV6-5; TRBD2 matches 8 bases. Input material: naive CD4+ T cells from blood. This TCR was sampled from a man aged 30 to 39 in good health. The CDR3 region is CASGLAGNSYEQYF. As DNA, the CDR3 is TGTGCCAGTGGGTTAGCGGGAAACTCCTACGAGCAGTACTTC.